Sequencing of this T cell receptor beta chain was carried out in a study of TIL therapy for anti-PD-1-resistant metastatic lung cancer. Overall study: Median tumor mutation burden was 1.5 mutations per megabase. Study-wide findings and caveats: This highly selected cohort may not generalize to typical lung cancer patients.

Concerning this clone: Its target is unknown.

Sequencing used immunoSEQ v3. Each library reached roughly 2 million read pairs, or about 5-6.5 million at deep level. Profiled with immunoSEQ multiplex PCR; TCRdb holds only in-frame clones, not every one. This table holds approximately 50,000 clones, approximately 78% found once. This sample's time point: pre-treatment sample, taken before nivolumab and TIL therapy. Adults with stage 4 NSCLC were enrolled in a phase I trial. CDR1 is MNHEY and CDR2 is SMNVEV in the germline V gene (reference sequence). Trimming took 5 bases from V and 4 from J; bases not matched to a gene: 8. The CDR3 has 16 amino acids.

The V call is TRBV27, the J call TRBJ2-4, with 10 bases that match TRBD1. The sequence derives from a person between 25 and 80 years old with non-small cell lung cancer. The sequences come from blood, collected at baseline. The CDR3 loop is CASSPRQGAVKNIQYF. The DNA of the CDR3 is TGTGCCAGCAGTCCCAGACAGGGGGCGGTGAAAAACATTCAGTACTTC.